These 8 T cell receptor delta chains were all obtained from the same sample, sequenced in a study of gamma-delta T cells after stem cell transplantation. TCRdb re-analyzed the RT-PCR reads via CATT. The sample contains around 1,000 delta-chain clones, 9.5% to 15% of which appear only once. Sequenced sample: gamma-delta T cells. All receptors come from a human donor. It is not recorded whose cells these are; they may come from a transplant donor.

This clone was recorded a few times. The chain recombines TRDV2 with TRDJ1; 12 bases align to TRDD3. The length of the CDR3 is 19 residues. The germline gives CDR1 GEAIGNYY, CDR2 EKD. The J segment lost 1 base and the V segment lost 0 bases, leaving 11 bases of the junction unmatched. CDR3 in amino acids: CACDTVGTGGYSRTDKLIF. CDR3 DNA sequence: TGTGCCTGTGACACCGTTGGGACTGGGGGATACTCTCGCACCGATAAACTCATCTTT.

As regards this clone: This may come from a read error, since a much larger clone is one base off. The same CDR3 arises from other DNA sequences in this sample as well. The V and J genes are TRDV2 and TRDJ1; 8 bases are a match to TRDD3. The CDR3 consists of 18 residues. The germline CDR1 and CDR2 sequences are GEAIGNYY and EKD. CDR3 region: CACDTVELGDRNTDKLIF. CDR3 sequence (DNA): TGTGCCTGCGACACCGTAGAGCTGGGGGACCGCAACACCGATAAACTCATCTTT.

V gene TRDV2 combines with J gene TRDJ1; TRDD3 agrees at 11 bases. Germline CDR1 reads GEAIGNYY; CDR2 reads EKD. V gave up 0 bases and J gave up 0 bases; unmatched junction bases: 8. CDR3 length: 18 amino acids. The CDR3 bases are TGTGCCTGTGACACCGTTCCTACTGGGGGATATTACACCGATAAACTCATCTTT. It codes for CACDTVPTGGYYTDKLIF.

This clone has only a few counts. The rearrangement uses TRDV2 and TRDJ2, with 9 bases that match TRDD3. CDR1 is GEAIGNYY and CDR2 is EKD in the germline V gene. CDR3 length: 16 amino acids. With 0 bases clipped from V and 0 bases from J, the junction kept 1 base outside the gene matches. The CDR3 reads CACDTLGDTLTAQLFF. CDR3 sequence (DNA): TGTGCCTGTGACACCTTGGGGGATACTTTGACAGCACAACTCTTCTTT.

A word on this clone: TCRdb lists the protein of a much larger clone for this DNA, which differs at residue 9, so this is likely a read error; the protein given here is translated from the DNA itself. Within the sample, other DNA sequences also encode this same CDR3. This chain connects TRDV2 to TRDJ1; 8 positions agree with TRDD3. This CDR3 contains 17 residues. The trim removed 2 bases at V and 0 bases at J, leaving 10 bases unmatched. The germline V gene has CDR1 GEAIGNYY and CDR2 EKD. CDR3 in amino acids: CACDSLLGGTHTDKLIF. The CDR3, as DNA: TGTGCCTGTGACAGCCTACTGGGGGGTACGCACACCGATAAACTCATCTTT.

With regard to this clone: This probably arose from a read error, given a far larger clone one base away. The sample holds other DNA sequences that translate to the same CDR3. The chain uses TRDV2 and TRDJ1, with 9 nucleotides matching TRDD3. CDR1 and CDR2 from the germline V gene are GEAIGNYY and EKD. The trim removed 4 bases at V and 0 bases at J, leaving 5 bases unmatched. This CDR3 is 15 amino acids long. CDR3 nucleotide sequence: TGTGCCTGTGATCCCTGGGGGATCAACACCGATAAACTCATCTTT. Residues: CACDPWGINTDKLIF.

The chain combines TRDV3 with TRDJ1; 9 bases line up with TRDD3. The CDR3 spans 16 residues. After removal of 1 base from V and 4 bases from J, the junction contained 13 bases not matched to a gene. CDR1 and CDR2 from the germline V gene are TVYSNPD and GDNSRS (reference sequence). This chain's CDR3 is CAFTRWGIFTRDKLIF. The DNA of the CDR3 is TGTGCCTTTACTAGGTGGGGGATATTTACTCGCGATAAACTCATCTTT.

As for this clone: The junction shows a germline mismatch at one end, possibly a read error. This chain uses TRDV2 with TRDJ1, with D perhaps matching TRDD3 (5 bases). Assignment of the J gene here rests on matching the DNA to germline, because TCRdb gives none. Germline CDR1 GEAIGNYY, CDR2 EKD. This CDR3 contains 19 residues. The CDR3 DNA sequence: TGTGCCCGTGACACTGGCGGAGGGCTCACACAACGACTCACCGATAAACTCATCTTT. This sequence encodes CARDTGGGLTQRLTDKLIF.